This T cell receptor (beta chain) originates from a study of radiotherapy plus CTLA-4 blockade in lung cancer. Whole-study results and caveats: In blood, TCR clones derived from the tumor expanded after radiotherapy plus ipilimumab.

The V end lost 5 bases, the J end lost 4 bases, and 18 bases lay between the germline ends. The CDR3 is 15 amino acids. Germline V CDR1 and CDR2: MNHEY, SVGAGI. Clones were read by immunoSEQ multiplex PCR, and TCRdb kept only the in-frame ones, dropping some. In the table there are about 85,000 clones, roughly 86% of which are singletons. Turning to this clone: As yet, its antigen is unknown.

The chain employs TRBV6-5 and TRBJ2-7, with D maybe TRBD2 (6 bases). The sequence derives from a human donor with non-small cell lung cancer who had a partial response to radiotherapy plus ipilimumab. The sample here was peripheral blood, taken from a patient treated with radiotherapy plus ipilimumab. As DNA, the CDR3 is TGTGCCAGCAGTGCATCCCCGGGACTCCAGTACGAGCAGTACTTC. This encodes CASSASPGLQYEQYF.